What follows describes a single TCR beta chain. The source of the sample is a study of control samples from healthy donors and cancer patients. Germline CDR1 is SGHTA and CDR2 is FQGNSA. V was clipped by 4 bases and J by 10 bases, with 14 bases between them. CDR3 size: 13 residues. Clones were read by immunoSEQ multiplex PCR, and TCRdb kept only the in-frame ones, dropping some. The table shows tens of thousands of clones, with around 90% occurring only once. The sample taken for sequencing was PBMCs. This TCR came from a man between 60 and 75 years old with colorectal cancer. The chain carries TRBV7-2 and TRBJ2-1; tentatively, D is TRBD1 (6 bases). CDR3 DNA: TGTGCCAGCAGCTCCAGATACGGGACAGAGCAGTTCTTC. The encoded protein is CASSSRYGTEQFF.